This T cell receptor beta chain was captured in a study of T cells in localized non-small cell lung cancer. Using immunoSEQ multiplex PCR, the repertoire was profiled, and TCRdb retains in-frame clones only, with some absent. The sample has about 45,000 clones; around 86% are singletons. The CDR3 has 12 residues. Germline CDR1 and CDR2: LGHNA and YNFKEQ. The V end was cut by 5 bases, the J end by 8 bases, with 12 bases between. A remark on this clone: The antigen is unknown.

Study findings and constraints: Longer overall survival was linked to higher blood T cell density. Maximal T cell clonality occurred in uninvolved adjacent lung, with tumor ranking below it. As only one tumor region underwent sequencing, heterogeneity remains possible.

The gene calls are TRBV4-2 and TRBJ1-1; no definite D call. Sample: peripheral blood mononuclear cells, taken before any cancer treatment. The receptor was isolated from a man aged 40-75 years with stage III lung adenocarcinoma. The CDR3 DNA is TGTGCCAGCAGCTTGTTGGGTACCGAAGCTTTCTTT. Translation: CASSLLGTEAFF.